This entry lists 28 T cell receptor beta chains sequenced from one sample in a study of blood T cell repertoires in COVID-19. Profiling relied on immunoSEQ multiplex PCR, and the TCRdb table lists in-frame clones only, not all of them. The table records under 450,000 clones, around 88% of them present only once. The sequenced material came from peripheral blood. The source of these receptors is a woman aged 45 to 65 with COVID-19, enrolled during active disease.

The rearrangement uses TRBV30 and TRBJ1-1; 7 nucleotides line up with TRBD1. The germline V gene encodes CDR1 GTSNPN and CDR2 SVGIG (reference sequence). The CDR3 totals 13 residues. The V segment lost 4 bases and the J segment 5 bases; nucleotides outside the gene matches: 7. The CDR3 DNA reads TGTGCCTGGACGAGTTCAGGGGGGACTGAAGCTTTCTTT. Its protein is CAWTSSGGTEAFF.

The rearrangement uses TRBV10-2 and TRBJ2-1; 9 bases map to TRBD2. Germline-derived CDR1 and CDR2 are WSHSY and SAAADI. V was clipped by 6 bases and J by 3 bases; unmatched bases: 3. This CDR3 is built from 14 residues. The CDR3 DNA reads as TGCGCCAGCAGACCTAGCGGGGACTACAATGAGCAGTTCTTC. Encoded protein: CASRPSGDYNEQFF.

This clone was picked up one time. This rearrangement joins TRBV4-1 to TRBJ1-2; maybe TRBD1 (6 bases). CDR1 and CDR2 (germline): MGHRA, YSYEKL. Trimming took 3 bases from V and 7 from J, leaving 15 bases between them. This CDR3 is 14 amino acids long. CDR3: CASSHAGGASGYTF. The DNA for the CDR3 is TGCGCCAGCAGCCATGCGGGGGGGGCAAGTGGCTACACCTTC.

This clone was seen only once. The chain has TRBV30 and TRBJ2-7; 7 bases match TRBD1. The V gene end was trimmed by 3 bases and the J gene end by 0 bases; junction bases not matched to a gene: 11. Germline CDR1 and CDR2: GTSNPN and SVGIG (reference sequence). The CDR3 has 16 amino acids. The CDR3 loop is CAWRRKGAIVSYEQYF. The CDR3 DNA is TGTGCCTGGAGACGGAAGGGGGCTATTGTCTCCTACGAGCAGTACTTC.

This clone was detected once. The chain employs TRBV7-9 and TRBJ2-2, with unresolved D. V lost 6 bases to trimming and J lost 6 bases, with 11 bases between them. This CDR3 region has 13 residues. Germline values: CDR1 SEHNR, CDR2 FQNEAQ (reference sequence). CDR3 protein: CASSSGSAGELFF. The CDR3, as DNA: TGTGCCAGCAGTTCCGGGTCGGCCGGGGAGCTGTTTTTT.

This clone was seen once. The chain carries TRBV27 and TRBJ1-3; D not resolved. This CDR3 is 12 amino acids long. Germline lookup yields CDR1 MNHEY and CDR2 SMNVEV (reference sequence). V lost 6 bases to trimming and J lost 0 bases, with 3 bases between them. The CDR3 nucleotides are TGTGCCAGCAGGAGCTCTGGAAACACCATATATTTT. It encodes CASRSSGNTIYF.

For this clone: Other nucleotide sequences in the sample specify the same CDR3. V gene TRBV6-5 combines with J gene TRBJ2-7; 9 nucleotides align to TRBD1. Trimming removed 4 bases from V and 4 bases from J; junction bases left unmatched: 5. Germline V CDR1 and CDR2: MNHEY, SVGAGI. The CDR3 is made up of 14 amino acids. The CDR3 reads CASSSRDRAYEQYF. CDR3 nucleotides: TGTGCCAGCAGTTCCCGGGACAGGGCATACGAGCAGTACTTC.

The chain recombines TRBV7-8 with TRBJ1-1, with TRBD1 matching 10 bases. Germline V gene sequence: CDR1 SGHVS, CDR2 FQNEAQ. The V gene end was trimmed by 1 base and the J gene end by 9 bases; junction bases not matched to a gene: 5. The length of the CDR3 is 14 residues. The CDR3 DNA reads as TGTGCCAGCAGCTTAGAGGGGACAGGGGCCAAAGCTTTCTTT. Its translation is CASSLEGTGAKAFF.

This chain uses TRBV2 with TRBJ2-3, with TRBD1 matching 12 bases. The junction had 10 bases not matched to a gene; V was cut back by 5 bases and J by 1 base. This CDR3 is built from 18 residues. Per germline, CDR1 SNHLY and CDR2 FYNNEI. The CDR3 is CASSPPGQGAKGTDTQYF. Here the CDR3 DNA reads TGTGCCAGCAGTCCCCCGGGACAGGGGGCTAAAGGCACAGATACGCAGTATTTT.

This clone was counted between two and nine times. Other DNA sequences in this sample translate to the same CDR3. The rearrangement links TRBV29-1 to TRBJ1-1; perhaps TRBD1 as D (5 bases). The CDR3 is 11 residues long. In germline, CDR1 is SQVTM, CDR2 ANQGSEA. V was trimmed by 6 bases and J by 4 bases, leaving 9 bases between them. The CDR3 protein is CSVSQGTEAFF. CDR3 nucleotide sequence: TGCAGCGTGAGCCAGGGCACTGAAGCTTTCTTT.

The rearrangement joins TRBV9 to TRBJ1-2, with 9 bases that match TRBD1. The CDR3 sequence is 14 residues long. Germline V gene data show CDR1 as SGDLS and CDR2 as YYNGEE. V lost 3 bases to trimming and J lost 8 bases; unmatched junction nucleotides: 8. The CDR3 loop is CASSASGTGIGYTF. The CDR3 nucleotides read TGTGCCAGCAGCGCCTCCGGGACAGGGATCGGCTACACCTTC. The full variable domain, with the rest looked up from reference TRBV9 and TRBJ1-2, is DSGVTQTPKHLITATGQRVTLRCSPRSGDLSVYWYQQSLDQGLQFLIQYYNGEERAKGNILERFSAQQFPDLHSELNLSSLELGDSALYFCASSASGTGIGYTFGSGTRLTVV.

The chain combines TRBV5-4 with TRBJ2-5; 8 bases are shared with TRBD2. Germline-derived CDR1 and CDR2 are SGHNT and YYREEE (reference sequence). The V segment lost 3 bases and the J segment 1 base; nucleotides outside the gene matches: 8. The CDR3 has 16 amino acids. The CDR3 DNA reads as TGTGCCAGCAGCTCGGCCAAGCGGGGGACCCAAGAGACCCAGTACTTC. This translates into CASSSAKRGTQETQYF.

The rearrangement joins TRBV5-1 to TRBJ2-1; 8 nucleotides agree with TRBD2. The length of the CDR3 is 15 residues. Germline CDR1 reads SGHRS; CDR2 reads YFSETQ. After removal of 0 bases from V and 2 bases from J, the junction contained 1 base not matched to a gene. The CDR3 nucleotides read TGCGCCAGCAGCTTGGGTAGCGGGGCCTACAATGAGCAGTTCTTC. Amino acid sequence: CASSLGSGAYNEQFF.

In this sample, this clone turned up a few times. The V and J genes are TRBV6-1 and TRBJ2-6, with D possibly matching TRBD1 (5 bases). Trimming stripped 2 bases from V and 0 bases from J, with 5 bases between. Germline values: CDR1 MNHNS, CDR2 SASEGT. The CDR3 spans 15 residues. CDR3 coding DNA: TGTGCCAGCAGTGAACAGGGCTCTGGGGCCAACGTCCTGACTTTC. Amino acid sequence: CASSEQGSGANVLTF.

The chain has TRBV5-1 and TRBJ2-3; D might be TRBD2 (5 bases). V lost 1 base, J lost 4 bases, and 10 bases lay in between. Looked up from germline, CDR1 is SGHRS and CDR2 is YFSETQ. The CDR3 spans 14 residues. The CDR3 sequence is CASSLSGLSDTQYF. In DNA form, the CDR3 reads TGCGCCAGCAGCTTGAGCGGCCTCTCAGATACGCAGTATTTT.

The chain has TRBV5-1 and TRBJ2-1; D gene unclear. Trimming removed 0 bases from V and 2 bases from J, with 6 bases in between. The CDR3 has 14 residues. Germline-derived CDR1 and CDR2 are SGHRS and YFSETQ. CDR3 residues: CASSLGAPYNEQFF. The CDR3 bases are TGCGCCAGCAGCTTGGGGGCACCCTACAATGAGCAGTTCTTC.

The chain carries TRBV29-1 and TRBJ1-1; D remains ambiguous. V lost 4 bases to trimming and J lost 4 bases, with 10 bases between them. CDR3 length: 12 residues. CDR1 and CDR2 from the germline V gene are SQVTM and ANQGSEA. This chain's CDR3 is CSVVDIGTEAFF. CDR3 DNA: TGCAGCGTTGTCGACATAGGCACTGAAGCTTTCTTT.

The chain combines TRBV5-6 with TRBJ2-2; D uncertain. This CDR3 has 16 residues. Germline V gene lookup returns CDR1 SGHDT and CDR2 YYEEEE. Trimming took 0 bases from V and 4 from J, leaving 13 bases between them. The CDR3, as DNA: TGTGCCAGCAGCTTGGATCTCTCATGGAGCACCGGGGAGCTGTTTTTT. Its protein is CASSLDLSWSTGELFF.

The rearrangement joins TRBV6-5 to TRBJ1-3; TRBD1 matches at 7 bases. The germline V gene has CDR1 MNHEY and CDR2 SVGAGI. This CDR3 spans 14 amino acids. V dropped 8 bases and J dropped 7; count of bases not matched to a gene: 11. The CDR3 sequence: CASSADREGNTIYF. CDR3 nucleotide sequence: TGTGCCAGCTCGGCTGACAGGGAAGGGAACACCATATATTTT.

This chain connects TRBV2 to TRBJ2-7; D may be TRBD2 (6 bases). Germline V gives CDR1 SNHLY, CDR2 FYNNEI. V lost 8 bases, J lost 6 bases, and 17 bases lay in between. CDR3 length equals 13 residues. The CDR3 nucleotides are TGTGCCAGCCGGGGCGGGGTGGGGGGCGAGCAGTACTTC. Residues: CASRGGVGGEQYF.

This sequence joins TRBV6-4 and TRBJ2-5; 8 nucleotides align to TRBD2. Germline V gene lookup returns CDR1 MRHNA and CDR2 SNTAGT. Losses at the gene ends were 7 bases for V and 5 bases for J; bases not matched to a gene: 12. CDR3 size: 15 residues. This CDR3 reads CASNRGGGRRETQYF. CDR3 bases: TGTGCCAGCAATAGAGGCGGGGGGCGAAGGGAGACCCAGTACTTC.

The rearrangement links TRBV6-6 to TRBJ2-7; weak D call: TRBD2 (5 bases). Germline V gene lookup returns CDR1 MNHNY and CDR2 SVGAGI (reference sequence). The CDR3 spans 13 residues. V shed 3 bases and J shed 3 bases, with 9 bases lying between them. CDR3 coding DNA: TGTGCCAGCAGTTATCGGGGTATCTACGAGCAGTACTTC. It is translated as CASSYRGIYEQYF.

V is TRBV20-1 and J is TRBJ1-3; D remains ambiguous. Germline CDR1 and CDR2: DFQATT and SNEGSKA (reference sequence). With 6 bases removed from V and 3 bases from J, the gap between germline ends came to 6 bases. The CDR3 extends over 11 amino acids. In nucleotides, the CDR3 is TGCAGTGCCCTCTATGGAAACACCATATATTTT. It codes for CSALYGNTIYF.

The CDR3 loop reads CSVGPGGVGDEQYF. The DNA of the CDR3 is TGCAGCGTCGGTCCAGGCGGGGTTGGGGACGAGCAGTACTTC. J is TRBJ2-7 and V is TRBV29-1; tentatively, D is TRBD2 (6 bases). Between the trimmed V and J ends, which lost 6 bases and 5 bases, there was a span of 20 bases. This CDR3 is 14 amino acids long. Germline values: CDR1 SQVTM, CDR2 ANQGSEA.

J is TRBJ2-1 and V is TRBV5-1, with D possibly matching TRBD2 (7 bases). CDR1 is SGHRS and CDR2 is YFSETQ in the germline V gene. V dropped 4 bases and J dropped 3 bases, with 14 bases sitting between them. This CDR3 comprises 15 residues. The CDR3 here is CASSLRGGHYNEQFF. CDR3 DNA: TGCGCCAGCAGCCTAAGGGGGGGACACTACAATGAGCAGTTCTTC. Looking up the rest from reference TRBV5-1 and TRBJ2-1 gives the full variable domain: KAGVTQTPRYLIKTRGQQVTLSCSPISGHRSVSWYQQTPGQGLQFLFEYFSETQRNKGNFPGRFSGRQFSNSRSEMNVSTLELGDSALYLCASSLRGGHYNEQFFGPGTRLTVL.

The chain carries TRBV3-1 (or the pseudogene TRBV3-2) and TRBJ2-3; 10 bases align to TRBD2. The CDR3 length is 17 residues. Trimming at V came to 6 bases and at J to 3 bases, leaving 12 bases not matched to a gene. CDR1 and CDR2 (germline): LGHDT, YNNKEL (reference sequence). The CDR3 bases are TGTGCCAGCAGTCACTTCCGGGCTAGCGGGGGAACAGATACGCAGTATTTT. This encodes CASSHFRASGGTDTQYF.

The chain combines TRBV3-1 (or the pseudogene TRBV3-2) with TRBJ2-6; the match to TRBD1 covers 9 bases. Germline CDR1 LGHDT, CDR2 YNNKEL (reference sequence). There are 16 residues in the CDR3. V was pared by 5 bases and J by 4 bases, with 6 bases of the junction left unmatched. CDR3 protein: CASSFYRGPGANVLTF. The CDR3 nucleotides are TGTGCCAGCAGCTTTTACAGGGGGCCAGGGGCCAACGTCCTGACTTTC.

About this clone: One junction end does not reproduce the germline sequence, and a read error may be involved. This chain uses TRBV24-1 with TRBJ2-3, with 11 bases aligning to TRBD1. Per germline, CDR1 KGHDR and CDR2 SFDVKD. The CDR3 totals 16 residues. Here the CDR3 DNA reads TGTGCCACCAGTGATCCCGGGACAGGGGGAACAGATACGCAATATTTT. It translates to CATSDPGTGGTDTQYF.